The 13 T cell receptor beta chains below were found in one sample sequenced in a study of vaccination effects on CD4 cells after COVID-19. Scientists isolated CD4+ T cells after an approximately ten-day culture period ended. Each person got two doses of an mRNA SARS-CoV-2 vaccine, BNT162b2 or mRNA-1273. Repertoires were generated with immunoSEQ multiplex PCR, while TCRdb's copy carries only in-frame clones and drops some. This table holds approximately 31,000 clones, about 67% found once. No antigens are known for them. Sequenced here: CD4+ T cells from PBMCs cultured without peptide, sampled after COVID-19 vaccination. Source of these receptors: a human donor who received a COVID-19 vaccine.

The gene calls are TRBV11-3 and TRBJ1-6, with D possibly TRBD1 on 5 matching bases. This CDR3 spans 13 amino acids. In germline, CDR1 is SGHNT, CDR2 YENEEA. The germline V and J ends were trimmed by 5 bases and 8 bases, with 10 bases remaining between them. The CDR3 reads CASSPGGDSPLHF. The CDR3 DNA reads as TGTGCCAGCAGCCCAGGAGGGGATTCACCCCTCCACTTT. Complete variable domain (other parts from reference TRBV11-3 and TRBJ1-6): EAGVVQSPRYKIIEKKQPVAFWCNPISGHNTLYWYLQNLGQGPELLIRYENEEAVDDSQLPKDRFSAERLKGVDSTLKIQPAELGDSAVYLCASSPGGDSPLHFGNGTRLTVT.

This rearrangement joins TRBV2 to TRBJ2-1; D not certain. This CDR3 is 15 amino acids long. CDR1 SNHLY and CDR2 FYNNEI come from the germline V gene. Deletions cut 3 bases from V and 1 base from J, with 10 bases between. Here the CDR3 reads CASSDGTGSYNEQFF. CDR3 sequence (DNA): TGTGCCAGCAGTGACGGAACGGGTTCCTACAATGAGCAGTTCTTC.

V is TRBV5-6 and J is TRBJ2-3; D gene uncertain. Trimming shortened V by 4 bases and J by 4 bases, and 10 bases separated the two germline ends. The CDR3 has 13 amino acids. Germline values: CDR1 SGHDT, CDR2 YYEEEE. The CDR3 sequence: CASSVQISDTQYF. The CDR3 bases are TGTGCCAGCAGCGTCCAGATTTCAGATACGCAGTATTTT.

V and J are TRBV4-1 and TRBJ2-1; D gene uncertain. The CDR3 length is 18 residues. The V end lost 1 base, the J end lost 6 bases, and 22 bases lay between the germline ends. From germline, CDR1 is MGHRA and CDR2 YSYEKL. The CDR3 DNA reads TGCGCCAGCAGCCAAGGACCAGCACCGAACCCAGTACGCAATGAGCAGTTCTTC. Its translation: CASSQGPAPNPVRNEQFF.

For this clone: The junction differs from germline at one of its ends, possibly a read error. This chain joins TRBV11-3 and TRBJ2-5; the match to TRBD2 covers 14 bases. Germline V CDR1 and CDR2: SGHNT, YENEEA. This CDR3 region has 16 residues. Written as DNA, the CDR3 is TGTGCCAGCAGCGTAGATGGGACTAGCGGGAGAGCGACCCAGTACTTC. This sequence encodes CASSVDGTSGRATQYF.

This chain uses TRBV30 with TRBJ2-1, with TRBD2 identical over 8 bases. From germline, CDR1 is GTSNPN and CDR2 SVGIG (reference sequence). The CDR3 loop spans 13 amino acids. V shed 2 bases, J shed 8 bases, and the junction held 5 bases outside the gene matches. In DNA form, the CDR3 reads TGTGCCTGGAGTCGGGAGGGTCTCCATGAGCAGTTCTTC. Protein sequence: CAWSREGLHEQFF.

The chain is built from TRBV27 and TRBJ2-3; no firm D call. The germline CDR1 and CDR2 sequences are MNHEY and SMNVEV (reference sequence). Trimming took 4 bases from V and 9 from J, leaving 14 bases between them. This CDR3 has 13 amino acids. CDR3 region: CASSSVPATTQYF. Written as DNA, the CDR3 is TGTGCCAGCAGTTCGGTCCCGGCCACAACGCAGTATTTT.

The rearrangement joins TRBV19 to TRBJ1-1; D remains unclear. CDR1 LNHDA and CDR2 SQIVND come from the germline V gene (reference sequence). This CDR3 contains 14 residues. The V end was cut by 3 bases, the J end by 1 base, with 9 bases between. This CDR3 is CASSIGPSNTEAFF. As DNA, the CDR3 is TGTGCCAGTAGTATCGGGCCGTCGAACACTGAAGCTTTCTTT.

The chain couples TRBV5-4 to TRBJ2-1, with D possibly being TRBD1 or TRBD2 (7 bases each). Germline-derived CDR1 and CDR2 are SGHNT and YYREEE (reference sequence). The CDR3 extends over 14 amino acids. Trimming removed 4 bases at V and 4 bases at J, with 12 bases between. The CDR3 is CASSQGGPYNEQFF. The CDR3 region has the DNA TGTGCCAGCAGCCAGGGGGGGCCTTACAATGAGCAGTTCTTC.

The V gene is TRBV7-2, the J gene TRBJ2-2; 11 bases are a match to TRBD2. V lost 1 base to trimming and J lost 0 bases; unmatched junction nucleotides: 1. Germline assignment: CDR1 SGHTA and CDR2 FQGNSA. The CDR3 is 17 amino acids. CDR3 in DNA: TGTGCCAGCAGCTTAGTAGCGGGAGGGCCGAACACCGGGGAGCTGTTTTTT. The encoded protein is CASSLVAGGPNTGELFF.

The chain employs TRBV5-1 and TRBJ2-7; the match to TRBD1 covers 8 bases. The CDR3 is 15 amino acids. Unmatched junction bases numbered 7, after V lost 4 bases and J lost 1 base. Per the germline V gene, CDR1 is SGHRS and CDR2 is YFSETQ. CDR3 amino acids: CASSPDRGGSYEQYF. DNA of the CDR3: TGCGCCAGCAGCCCTGACAGGGGTGGATCCTACGAGCAGTACTTC.

This chain links TRBV5-4 with TRBJ2-7, with 10 bases fitting TRBD2. Germline trimming cut 2 bases from V and 0 bases from J; bases unmatched to any gene: 2. Germline CDR1 reads SGHNT; CDR2 reads YYREEE (reference sequence). The CDR3 sequence is 15 residues long. The CDR3 coding sequence is TGTGCCAGCAGCTTTAGCGGGAGGAGCTCCTACGAGCAGTACTTC. Its translation: CASSFSGRSSYEQYF.

The V and J genes are TRBV12-3 or TRBV12-4 and TRBJ2-3; tentative D call: TRBD2 (5 bases). This CDR3 is built from 12 residues. V shed 4 bases and J shed 7 bases, with 9 bases lying between them. CDR3 amino acids: CASSSTRNTQYF. In DNA, the CDR3 is TGTGCCAGCAGTTCAACTAGGAATACGCAGTATTTT.